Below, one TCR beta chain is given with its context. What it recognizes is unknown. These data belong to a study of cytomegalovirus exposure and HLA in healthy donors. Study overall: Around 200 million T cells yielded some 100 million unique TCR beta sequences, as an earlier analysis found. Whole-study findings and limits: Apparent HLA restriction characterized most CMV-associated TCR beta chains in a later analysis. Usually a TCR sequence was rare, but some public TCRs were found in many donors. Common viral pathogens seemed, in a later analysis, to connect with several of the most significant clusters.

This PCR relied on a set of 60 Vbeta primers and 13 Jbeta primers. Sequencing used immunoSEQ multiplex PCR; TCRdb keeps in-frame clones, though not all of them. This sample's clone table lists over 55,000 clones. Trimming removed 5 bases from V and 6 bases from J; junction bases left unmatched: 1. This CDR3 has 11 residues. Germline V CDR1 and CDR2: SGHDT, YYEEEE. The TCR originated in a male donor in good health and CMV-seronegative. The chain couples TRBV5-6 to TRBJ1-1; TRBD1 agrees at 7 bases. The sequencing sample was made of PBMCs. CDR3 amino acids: CASRGTAEAFF. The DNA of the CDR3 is TGTGCCAGCAGAGGGACAGCTGAAGCTTTCTTT.